The 5 T cell receptor beta chains listed next were all sequenced from one sample in a study of T cell changes during pregnancy in multiple sclerosis. The data were produced by immunoSEQ multiplex PCR, yet TCRdb's version contains in-frame clones alone and is incomplete. The sample has about 22,000 clones, about 93% seen once; the top ten hold over 6%. The source material was CD8+ T cells from peripheral blood mononuclear cells, sampled in the third trimester of pregnancy. These receptors originate from a female donor with multiple sclerosis, enrolled in a pregnancy study.

The J gene is TRBJ1-1, the V gene TRBV10-1; the match to TRBD1 covers 7 bases. Germline V gives CDR1 WNHNN, CDR2 SYGVQD (reference sequence). The CDR3 is 17 residues long. The V segment lost 3 bases and the J segment 4 bases; nucleotides outside the gene matches: 14. DNA of the CDR3: TGCGCCAGCAGTGAATTTCGACAGGGCACGGGAAGCACTGAAGCTTTCTTT. Its translation: CASSEFRQGTGSTEAFF.

The chain's CDR3 is CASSVGTSGTGNEQFF. The CDR3 DNA follows: TGTGCCAGCAGCGTAGGGACTAGCGGGACGGGCAATGAGCAGTTCTTC. The genes are TRBV9 and TRBJ2-1, with 12 nucleotides matching TRBD2. CDR1 and CDR2 (germline): SGDLS, YYNGEE. V lost 0 bases to trimming and J lost 6 bases; unmatched junction nucleotides: 4. CDR3 size: 16 residues.

This clone appeared a single time. This chain joins TRBV7-9 and TRBJ1-2, with 9 bases that match TRBD1. The CDR3 spans 17 residues. In germline, CDR1 is SEHNR, CDR2 FQNEAQ (reference sequence). Trimming cost V 4 bases and J 1 base; bases outside gene matches: 10. CDR3: CASSSLTTGGLNYGYTF. CDR3 bases: TGTGCCAGCAGCTCACTCACAACAGGGGGCCTTAACTATGGCTACACCTTC.

This sequence joins TRBV7-9 and TRBJ2-5, with D possibly being TRBD2 (6 bases). Germline V CDR1 and CDR2: SEHNR, FQNEAQ (reference sequence). The CDR3 extends over 13 amino acids. Trimming took off 1 base at V and 3 bases at J, with 6 bases between the two ends. CDR3 coding DNA: TGTGCCAGCAGCTTAGGGGGGGAAGAGACCCAGTACTTC. Encoded protein: CASSLGGEETQYF.

V gene TRBV29-1 combines with J gene TRBJ1-2; 7 bases line up with TRBD1. The CDR3 extends over 11 amino acids. CDR1 and CDR2 from the germline V gene are SQVTM and ANQGSEA. V lost 4 bases and J lost 5; bases outside the gene matches: 1. CDR3 residues: CSVATGYGYTF. CDR3 DNA sequence: TGCAGCGTTGCGACAGGGTATGGCTACACCTTC.